This record concerns one T cell receptor (beta chain) sequence. Germline CDR1 is SGHAT and CDR2 is FQNNGV. V was shortened by 4 bases and J by 12 bases, with 25 bases between the two germline ends. CDR3 length equals 16 residues. The source of the sample is a study of long-term antiretroviral therapy in people with HIV. Every one of the donors gave at least one pre-ART PBMC sample and at least two post-ART PBMC samples. Sequencing used immunoSEQ v3.0 at survey level. Clones were sequenced by immunoSEQ multiplex PCR, and TCRdb holds only the in-frame ones, with some missing. Here the sample spans fewer than 40,000 clones, 86% being singletons.

This TCR came from a woman between 18 and 29 years old with HIV. The chain carries TRBV11-2 and TRBJ2-1; D is undetermined. The input for sequencing was unsorted PBMCs, taken just before starting antiretroviral therapy. The CDR3 region is CASSSLPRDGRLGQFF. In DNA, the CDR3 is TGTGCCAGCAGCTCCCTTCCCCGCGACGGACGTCTAGGGCAGTTCTTC.